These 9 T cell receptor beta chains were sequenced from one sample in a study of T-cell memory formation after mild COVID-19. MiXCR, run by TCRdb on the 5' RACE reads, gives a single entry per CDR3 protein. The table lists hundreds of thousands of distinct CDR3 sequences, about 19% of them singletons, with 8.4% in the top ten. Specimen: PBMCs or a T cell subset sorted from them (not recorded which). All receptors come from an adult woman who had mild COVID-19 (a few samples of this study predate the infection). Cell type and time point are not known.

J is TRBJ1-3 and V is TRBV7-2; D is ambiguous. Trimming cost V 6 bases and J 0 bases, with 3 bases left between them. Germline V gene lookup returns CDR1 SGHTA and CDR2 FQGNSA. The CDR3 is 12 residues long. Here the CDR3 DNA reads TGTGCCAGCAGGCCCTCTGGAAACACCATATATTTT. Translated: CASRPSGNTIYF.

This rearrangement joins TRBV7-9 to TRBJ1-1, with D unresolved. The length of the CDR3 is 15 residues. Germline V gene sequence: CDR1 SEHNR, CDR2 FQNEAQ (reference sequence). The V and J ends lost 2 bases and 2 bases respectively, with 12 bases between them. Here the CDR3 DNA reads TGTGCCAGCAGCTTAATAGTGGCCATTAACACTGAAGCTTTCTTT. The encoded protein is CASSLIVAINTEAFF. The variable domain in full, with the rest retrieved from reference TRBV7-9 and TRBJ1-1, is DTGVSQNPRHKITKRGQNVTFRCDPISEHNRLYWYRQTLGQGPEFLTYFQNEAQLEKSRLLSDRFSAERPKGSFSTLEIQRTEQGDSAMYLCASSLIVAINTEAFFGQGTRLTVV.

The chain carries TRBV6-5 and TRBJ2-5; D is uncertain. Trimming removed 0 bases from V and 2 bases from J, with 10 bases in between. This CDR3 comprises 15 residues. Germline V gene sequence: CDR1 MNHEY, CDR2 SVGAGI. CDR3 in amino acids: CASSYSSQHQETQYF. Here the CDR3 DNA reads TGTGCCAGCAGTTACTCTTCCCAGCATCAAGAGACCCAGTACTTC.

This clonotype turned up a few times. V usage is TRBV29-1 and J usage is TRBJ1-2; 7 bases match TRBD1. CDR1 and CDR2 from the germline V gene are SQVTM and ANQGSEA. The trim removed 3 bases at V and 4 bases at J, leaving 5 bases unmatched. This CDR3 has 13 amino acids. The CDR3 nucleotides are TGCAGCGTTGAGCGACAGGGTATCTATGGCTACACCTTC. Residues: CSVERQGIYGYTF.

The chain carries TRBV12-3 or TRBV12-4 and TRBJ1-4, with 8 bases that match TRBD1. The ends lost 4 bases at V and 8 bases at J; junction bases unmatched: 9. The CDR3 sequence is 15 residues long. CDR3 loop: CASSSQGAGAEKLFF. CDR3 DNA sequence: TGTGCCAGCAGTTCCCAGGGGGCTGGCGCGGAAAAACTGTTTTTT.

The chain recombines TRBV29-1 with TRBJ2-1, with D unresolved. The germline V and J ends were trimmed by 5 bases and 4 bases, with 12 bases remaining between them. The CDR3 is 13 amino acids. Germline assignment: CDR1 SQVTM and CDR2 ANQGSEA. The CDR3 bases are TGCAGCGTTCTGGAGTGGGGTTACAATGAGCAGTTCTTC. This sequence encodes CSVLEWGYNEQFF.

This clonotype occurred a few times. The chain joins TRBV12-3 or TRBV12-4 to TRBJ1-2, with TRBD1 matching over 11 bases. CDR3 size: 13 residues. Trimming took 5 bases from V and 7 from J; bases not matched to a gene: 3. The DNA for the CDR3 is TGTGCCAGCAGTAGAGGACAGGGGGCTGGCTACACCTTC. Translated: CASSRGQGAGYTF.

A few counts support this clonotype. The V and J genes are TRBV6-5 and TRBJ1-6, with 7 bases fitting TRBD1. After removal of 5 bases from V and 10 bases from J, the junction contained 11 bases not matched to a gene. The CDR3 is 15 amino acids. The germline V gene encodes CDR1 MNHEY and CDR2 SVGAGI. The CDR3 protein is CASSRSTGEGSPLHF. In nucleotides, the CDR3 is TGTGCCAGCAGTAGGTCAACAGGGGAGGGATCACCCCTCCACTTT.

The table lists this clonotype with a few counts. This chain connects TRBV7-8 to TRBJ2-7; 7 bases line up with TRBD1. CDR3 length equals 13 residues. Unmatched junction bases numbered 6, after V lost 7 bases and J lost 3 bases. Germline V lookup: CDR1 SGHVS, CDR2 FQNEAQ. CDR3 protein: CASTFRQGYEQYF. The CDR3 DNA sequence: TGTGCCAGCACTTTTAGACAGGGCTACGAGCAGTACTTC.